One and the same sample provided the 22 T cell receptor beta chains below, sequenced in a study of shared clonotypes between healthy human individuals. Terminally differentiated effector memory CD45RA+ cells were left out of the naive CD8 fraction, which was CD45RO-negative and positively selected for CCR7. Repertoires were generated with immunoSEQ multiplex PCR, while TCRdb's copy carries only in-frame clones and drops some. The repertoire holds about 2 million clones, around 96% seen once, with 0.9% to 1.4% in the top ten. The specimen was naive CD8+ T cells sorted from blood. These receptors were collected from a young man in good health.

The V gene is TRBV13, the J gene TRBJ2-1, with 10 bases fitting TRBD2. V lost 5 bases to trimming and J lost 7 bases; unmatched junction nucleotides: 11. CDR3 size: 16 residues. CDR1 and CDR2 (germline): PRHDT, FYEKMQ (reference sequence). CDR3 sequence reads: CASSPLGSGGMNEQFF. The CDR3 DNA reads TGTGCCAGCAGCCCTCTGGGTAGCGGGGGGATGAATGAGCAGTTCTTC.

A single count supports this clone. The chain combines TRBV4-1 with TRBJ1-2; a weak D match, TRBD1 (5 bases). The CDR3 covers 14 residues. Germline CDR1 MGHRA, CDR2 YSYEKL. V was clipped by 4 bases and J by 4 bases, with 13 bases between them. Written as DNA, the CDR3 is TGCGCCAGCAGCCCCAGGGACGGCCTCTATGGCTACACCTTC. Its protein product is CASSPRDGLYGYTF.

About this clone: In the same sample, other DNA sequences code for this CDR3. The chain joins TRBV6-5 to TRBJ1-6; TRBD1 aligns across 7 bases. CDR1 MNHEY and CDR2 SVGAGI come from the germline V gene. CDR3 length equals 14 residues. V was clipped by 3 bases and J by 9 bases; unmatched bases: 5. CDR3 sequence reads: CASSYDREGSPLHF. CDR3 DNA: TGTGCCAGCAGTTATGACAGGGAGGGTTCACCCCTCCACTTT.

In DNA form, the CDR3 reads TGTGCCTGGAGTCTAGACAGGGAATTAGGGGCCAACGTCCTGACTTTC. Translated, it gives CAWSLDRELGANVLTF. This chain uses TRBV30 with TRBJ2-6; 7 bases map to TRBD1. The CDR3 is 16 residues long. V lost 2 bases to trimming and J lost 4 bases; unmatched junction nucleotides: 8. Per germline, CDR1 GTSNPN and CDR2 SVGIG (reference sequence).

The chain couples TRBV6-1 to TRBJ1-5; no clear D. Germline V gene sequence: CDR1 MNHNS, CDR2 SASEGT. V shed 2 bases and J shed 4 bases, with 18 bases lying between them. This CDR3 is 17 amino acids long. CDR3 DNA sequence: TGTGCCAGCAGTGAACCTTCGGAGGGAGGGCTAAATCAGCCCCAGCATTTT. Translating it yields CASSEPSEGGLNQPQHF.

This chain connects TRBV27 to TRBJ2-7; 10 nucleotides align to TRBD1. Germline trimming cut 2 bases from V and 6 bases from J; bases unmatched to any gene: 10. The CDR3 contains 16 residues. Germline CDR1 is MNHEY and CDR2 is SMNVEV (reference sequence). This chain's CDR3 is CASSLSSGTGVREQYF. The CDR3 bases are TGTGCCAGCAGTTTAAGTTCCGGGACAGGGGTACGCGAGCAGTACTTC.

A few counts support this clone. The chain employs TRBV30 and TRBJ2-1, with 11 bases lining up with TRBD2. The CDR3 has 13 amino acids. The germline gives CDR1 GTSNPN, CDR2 SVGIG (reference sequence). CDR3 amino acids: CASRLAGLNEQFF. The CDR3 coding sequence is TGTGCTTCCAGACTAGCGGGGTTAAATGAGCAGTTCTTC.

As concerns this clone: Other DNA sequences of this sample code for an identical CDR3. The chain is built from TRBV2 and TRBJ2-7; D is perhaps TRBD1 (6 bases). The CDR3 is 13 residues long. V lost 7 bases and J lost 2, with 12 bases in between. CDR1 SNHLY and CDR2 FYNNEI come from the germline V gene. This CDR3 reads CASISGTTYEQYF. The CDR3 coding sequence is TGTGCCAGCATCTCCGGGACAACCTACGAGCAGTACTTC.

With respect to this clone: Other DNA sequences from this sample encode an identical CDR3 as well. V is TRBV6-5 and J is TRBJ2-2, with a weak D call TRBD1 (5 bases). Trimming pared 0 bases from V and 5 bases from J, leaving 13 bases between. Germline assignment: CDR1 MNHEY and CDR2 SVGAGI. The CDR3 covers 16 residues. CDR3 coding DNA: TGTGCCAGCAGTTACTCGATAGGGGAACTAACCGGGGAGCTGTTTTTT. This translates into CASSYSIGELTGELFF.

The rearrangement joins TRBV2 to TRBJ2-3; 8 bases line up with TRBD2. The CDR3 length is 16 residues. The V segment lost 2 bases and the J segment 0 bases; nucleotides outside the gene matches: 4. CDR1 SNHLY and CDR2 FYNNEI come from the germline V gene. The CDR3 protein is CASSEFSGSSTDTQYF. The CDR3 region has the DNA TGTGCCAGCAGTGAATTCAGCGGGAGTAGCACAGATACGCAGTATTTT.

This clone was picked up one time. V gene TRBV11-2 combines with J gene TRBJ2-7; 10 nucleotides align to TRBD1. The CDR3 is 16 residues long. V lost 4 bases and J lost 5; bases outside the gene matches: 11. The germline V gene encodes CDR1 SGHAT and CDR2 FQNNGV. This chain's CDR3 is CASSWGPGTGVHEQYF. As DNA, the CDR3 is TGTGCCAGCAGCTGGGGCCCCGGGACAGGGGTCCACGAGCAGTACTTC.

V usage is TRBV5-4 and J usage is TRBJ2-7; D is unclear. The CDR3 runs to 15 residues. V gave up 1 base and J gave up 4 bases, with 15 bases separating them. Germline assignment: CDR1 SGHNT and CDR2 YYREEE (reference sequence). DNA of the CDR3: TGTGCCAGCAGCTTGCGGTCGCCTCTGGATTACGAGCAGTACTTC. Its protein product is CASSLRSPLDYEQYF.

J is TRBJ2-7 and V is TRBV10-3, with TRBD1 as a possible D gene (6 bases). CDR3 length: 13 residues. Deletions cut 6 bases from V and 2 bases from J, with 11 bases between. Looked up from germline, CDR1 is ENHRY and CDR2 is SYGVKD. Here the CDR3 DNA reads TGTGCCATCAGGCTGGACAGTACCTACGAGCAGTACTTC. This gives the protein CAIRLDSTYEQYF.

This chain joins TRBV6-6 and TRBJ2-5; D remains ambiguous. CDR1 is MNHNY and CDR2 is SVGAGI in the germline V gene (reference sequence). The length of the CDR3 is 13 residues. Trimming stripped 0 bases from V and 5 bases from J, with 7 bases between. The CDR3 region has the DNA TGTGCCAGCAGTTACTCGGGTCGGGAGACCCAGTACTTC. This gives the protein CASSYSGRETQYF.

The chain recombines TRBV2 with TRBJ2-4; 10 bases fit TRBD1. This CDR3 spans 18 amino acids. Looked up from germline, CDR1 is SNHLY and CDR2 is FYNNEI. Trimming cost V 6 bases and J 0 bases; bases outside gene matches: 11. The CDR3 spells CASRTGTGDGEAKNIQYF. Written as DNA, the CDR3 is TGTGCCAGCAGAACCGGGACAGGGGATGGGGAAGCCAAAAACATTCAGTACTTC.

V usage is TRBV7-9 and J usage is TRBJ2-1; 10 positions match TRBD2. The CDR3 length is 15 residues. J was trimmed by 8 bases and V by 2 bases; bases with no gene match: 6. Germline assignment: CDR1 SEHNR and CDR2 FQNEAQ (reference sequence). CDR3 sequence reads: CASSLSGGAVDEQFF. The CDR3 DNA is TGTGCCAGCAGCTTAAGCGGGGGGGCGGTGGATGAGCAGTTCTTC.

This clone has just one count. This chain connects TRBV6-1 to TRBJ1-2, with 8 positions matching TRBD1. Germline V gene sequence: CDR1 MNHNS, CDR2 SASEGT. This CDR3 comprises 13 residues. The V gene end was trimmed by 5 bases and the J gene end by 4 bases; junction bases not matched to a gene: 3. The DNA of the CDR3 is TGTGCCAGCAGTCCAGGGGGCCCCTATGGCTACACCTTC. Amino acids: CASSPGGPYGYTF.

This chain connects TRBV7-9 to TRBJ2-3; D remains unclear. The CDR3 sequence is 15 residues long. The V and J ends lost 4 bases and 4 bases respectively, with 15 bases between them. Germline V CDR1 and CDR2: SEHNR, FQNEAQ (reference sequence). The CDR3 is CASSSPPRASDTQYF. DNA of the CDR3: TGTGCCAGCAGCTCGCCGCCAAGGGCGTCAGATACGCAGTATTTT.

The chain has TRBV10-3 and TRBJ2-2, with D hard to call. V lost 6 bases to trimming and J lost 2 bases, with 4 bases between them. The germline gives CDR1 ENHRY, CDR2 SYGVKD. This CDR3 has 12 amino acids. The CDR3 DNA is TGTGCCATCAGCCCAAACACCGGGGAGCTGTTTTTT. Its translation: CAISPNTGELFF.

Concerning this clone itself: Within the sample, other DNA sequences also encode this same CDR3. The chain recombines TRBV27 with TRBJ2-5, with D tentatively TRBD1 or TRBD2 (5 bases each). In germline, CDR1 is MNHEY, CDR2 SMNVEV (reference sequence). This CDR3 region has 13 residues. With 4 bases removed from V and 4 bases from J, the gap between germline ends came to 10 bases. The CDR3 here is CASSWGRRETQYF. In nucleotides, the CDR3 is TGTGCCAGCAGTTGGGGACGGCGAGAGACCCAGTACTTC.

The chain employs TRBV7-9 and TRBJ2-1, with TRBD2 identical over 11 bases. Germline CDR1 is SEHNR and CDR2 is FQNEAQ (reference sequence). The CDR3 covers 17 residues. Trimming at V came to 3 bases and at J to 4 bases, leaving 8 bases not matched to a gene. This CDR3 is CASSFPLAGVGYNEQFF. The DNA for the CDR3 is TGTGCCAGCAGCTTCCCACTAGCGGGAGTTGGATACAATGAGCAGTTCTTC.

On this clone itself: Other DNA sequences from this sample encode an identical CDR3 as well. The chain has TRBV2 and TRBJ1-5; 10 positions match TRBD1. The germline CDR1 and CDR2 sequences are SNHLY and FYNNEI. The CDR3 spans 15 residues. V shed 5 bases and J 3 bases; nucleotides not matched to a gene: 4. CDR3 in DNA: TGTGCCAGCAGTCCGGGACAGGGGTACAATCAGCCCCAGCATTTT. Translation: CASSPGQGYNQPQHF.